This paragraph reports one T cell receptor (beta chain). The germline V and J ends were trimmed by 1 base and 4 bases, with 7 bases remaining between them. The germline CDR1 and CDR2 sequences are SEHNR and FQNEAQ (reference sequence). The CDR3 has 13 residues. This sample was taken from a study of blood T cell repertoires in COVID-19. Overall study: PBMCs, B-cell-depleted T cells, or T cells provided the cDNA or gDNA that made up the material.

Original analysis: Amplification of reference gene primers was used by the study to estimate nucleated cell counts. Sequencing was performed with immunoSEQ multiplex PCR; in TCRdb, only in-frame clones are kept and a portion is missing. The D gene and trimming were derived from the DNA, and the V and J assignments and clone size from that table. This sample has 200,000 to 300,000 clones, with approximately 84% found just once. This rearrangement joins TRBV7-9 to TRBJ1-2, with unresolved D. Sequencing was carried out using peripheral blood. This receptor was identified in a man over 45 with acute or convalescent COVID-19. The CDR3 here is CASSLGAGYGYTF. The CDR3 DNA is TGTGCCAGCAGCTTAGGAGCCGGCTATGGCTACACCTTC.